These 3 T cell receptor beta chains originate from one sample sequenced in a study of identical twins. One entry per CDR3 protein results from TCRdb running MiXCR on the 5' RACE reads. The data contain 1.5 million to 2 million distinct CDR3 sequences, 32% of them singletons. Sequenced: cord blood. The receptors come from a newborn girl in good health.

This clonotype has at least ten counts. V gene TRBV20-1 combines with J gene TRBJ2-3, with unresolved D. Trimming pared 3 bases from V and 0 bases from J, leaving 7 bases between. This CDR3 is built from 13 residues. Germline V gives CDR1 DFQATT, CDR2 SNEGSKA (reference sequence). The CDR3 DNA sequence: TGCAGTGCTAGTACTGGAAGCACAGATACGCAGTATTTT. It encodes CSASTGSTDTQYF.

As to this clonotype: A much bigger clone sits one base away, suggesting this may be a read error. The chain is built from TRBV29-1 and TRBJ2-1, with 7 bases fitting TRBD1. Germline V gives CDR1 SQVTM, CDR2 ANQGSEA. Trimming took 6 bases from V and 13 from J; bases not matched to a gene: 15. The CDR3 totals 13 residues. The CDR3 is CSVQRQGIGTQFF. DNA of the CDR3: TGCAGCGTCCAGAGACAGGGTATTGGGACCCAGTTCTTC.

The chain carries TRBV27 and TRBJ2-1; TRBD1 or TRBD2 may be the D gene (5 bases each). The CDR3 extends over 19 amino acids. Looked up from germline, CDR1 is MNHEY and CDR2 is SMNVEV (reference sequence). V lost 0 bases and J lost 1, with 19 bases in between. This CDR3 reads CASSLSFGLFGGSYNEQFF. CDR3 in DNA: TGTGCCAGCAGTTTATCTTTCGGTTTGTTTGGGGGTTCCTACAATGAGCAGTTCTTC.